This T cell receptor beta chain was identified in a study of shared clonotypes between healthy human individuals. Assay used: immunoSEQ multiplex PCR; TCRdb lists only in-frame clones, some missing. This table holds under 600,000 clones, approximately 95% found once. With 1 base clipped from V and 1 base from J, the junction kept 13 bases outside the gene matches. This CDR3 is 18 amino acids long. Per germline, CDR1 SGHRS and CDR2 YFSETQ. About this clone: Its antigen is undetermined.

Study-wide findings and caveats: Naive subsets usually exceeded memory subsets in estimated richness. Even with large depth, rarefaction showed that sorted-subset sequencing was incomplete.

V gene TRBV5-1 combines with J gene TRBJ1-1; 7 nucleotides align to TRBD1. This sequence originates from a woman in her 30s in good health. The sample comprised naive CD4+ T cells sorted from blood. Described subset: CD45RA+ positively selected. CDR3 sequence: CASSLLLSSDRRNTEAFF. DNA for the CDR3: TGCGCCAGCAGCTTGTTACTGTCTTCGGACAGGCGGAACACTGAAGCTTTCTTT.